This T cell receptor (beta chain) is from a study of glioma-infiltrating T cells. Using RNA template, CDR3s of TCR alpha and beta were amplified with iRepertoire arm-PCR. A single record per CDR3 protein comes from TCRdb applying MiXCR to the multiplex PCR reads. This sample has 150,000 or so distinct CDR3 sequences, with around 40% found just once. The CDR3 extends over 12 amino acids. V shed 6 bases and J shed 5 bases, with 13 bases lying between them. Germline assignment: CDR1 DFQATT and CDR2 SNEGSKA (reference sequence). This clonotype was recorded only once. This receptor was identified in a human donor with low-grade glioma or glioblastoma, undergoing nonglioma brain surgery, or in good health (not recorded which). The chain joins TRBV20-1 to TRBJ1-2; perhaps TRBD1 as D (6 bases). Sequenced: glioma tissue, nonneoplastic brain tissue, or PBMCs (not recorded which). This CDR3 reads CSAPDSLYGYTF. The CDR3 coding sequence is TGCAGTGCGCCGGACAGTTTATATGGCTACACCTTC.